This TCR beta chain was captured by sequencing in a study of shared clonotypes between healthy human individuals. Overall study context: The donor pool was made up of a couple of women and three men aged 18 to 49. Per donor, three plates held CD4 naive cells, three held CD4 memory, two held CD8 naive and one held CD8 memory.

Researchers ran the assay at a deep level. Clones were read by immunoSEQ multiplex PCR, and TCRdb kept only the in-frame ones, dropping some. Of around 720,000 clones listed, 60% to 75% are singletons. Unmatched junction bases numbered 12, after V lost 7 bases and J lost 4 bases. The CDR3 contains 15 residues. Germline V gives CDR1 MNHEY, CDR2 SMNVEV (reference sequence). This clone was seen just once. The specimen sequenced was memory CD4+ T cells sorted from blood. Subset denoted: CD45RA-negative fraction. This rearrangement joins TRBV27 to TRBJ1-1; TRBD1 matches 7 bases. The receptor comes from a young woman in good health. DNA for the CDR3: TGTGCCAGCATCCCCTCGGAGGGGGCAGGCACTGAAGCTTTCTTT. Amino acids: CASIPSEGAGTEAFF.